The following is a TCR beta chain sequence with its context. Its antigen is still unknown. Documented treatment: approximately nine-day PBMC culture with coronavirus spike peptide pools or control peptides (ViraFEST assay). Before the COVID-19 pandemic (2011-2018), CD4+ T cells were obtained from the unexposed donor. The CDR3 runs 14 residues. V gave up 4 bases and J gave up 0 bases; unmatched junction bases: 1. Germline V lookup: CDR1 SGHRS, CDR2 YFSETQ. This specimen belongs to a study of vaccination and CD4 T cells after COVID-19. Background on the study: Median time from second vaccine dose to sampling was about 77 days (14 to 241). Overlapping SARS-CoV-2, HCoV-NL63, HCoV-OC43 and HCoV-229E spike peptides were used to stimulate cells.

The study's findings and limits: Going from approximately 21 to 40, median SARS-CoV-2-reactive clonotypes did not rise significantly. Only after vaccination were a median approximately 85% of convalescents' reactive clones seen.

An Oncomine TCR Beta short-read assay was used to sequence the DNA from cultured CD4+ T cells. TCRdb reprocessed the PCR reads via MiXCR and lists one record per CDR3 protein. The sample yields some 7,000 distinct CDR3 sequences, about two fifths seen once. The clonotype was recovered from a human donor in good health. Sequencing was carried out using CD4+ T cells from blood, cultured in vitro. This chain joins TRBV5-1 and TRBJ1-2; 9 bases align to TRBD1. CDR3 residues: CASSRQGANYGYTF. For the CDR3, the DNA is TGCGCCAGCAGCCGACAGGGGGCTAACTATGGCTACACCTTC.